A single TCR beta chain is shown here with its context. As yet, its antigen is unknown. The data belong to a study of OX40 agonist ivuxolimab in advanced cancers. Study information: Those treated in dose escalation had hepatocellular carcinoma, melanoma, renal cell cancer or head and neck cancer. Averaging roughly 60 years in age, with a range of about 23 to 85, the cohort was approximately 87% male. Study-wide results and caveats: Relatively little clonal expansion, among the lowest observed, appeared in partial responders at 0.1-3.0 mg/kg.

Sequenced by immunoSEQ multiplex PCR; TCRdb stores in-frame clones only, minus some. The sample holds about 17,000 clones, about 73% seen once. Patients with a history of autoimmune disease or on systemic immunosuppression were excluded. This specimen was CD4+ or CD8+ T cells sorted from blood, taken in a trial of the OX40 agonist ivuxolimab. The TCR comes from an adult with an advanced solid tumor such as melanoma, head and neck, liver or kidney cancer.

The DNA for the CDR3 is TGTGCCAGCAGCTTGGATCCACAGGGGGGGTACGAGCAGTACTTC. This encodes CASSLDPQGGYEQYF. J is TRBJ2-7 and V is TRBV5-5; weak D call: TRBD1 (8 bases). This CDR3 region has 15 residues. V shed 0 bases and J shed 4 bases, with 14 bases lying between them. Per germline, CDR1 SGHKS and CDR2 YYEKEE (reference sequence).